The clone carrying this T cell receptor beta chain was found once. This table comes from immunoSEQ multiplex PCR, and its TCRdb copy is limited to in-frame clones, with some not included. The sample lists 150,000 to 200,000 clones, around 85% occurring once. This record comes from a study of blood T cell repertoires in COVID-19. The sequenced sample consisted of peripheral blood. The TCR was taken from a woman aged 80 or over with acute or convalescent COVID-19.

The DNA of the CDR3 is TGTGCCAGCAGCCGTACTAGCGGGAGTAGTGAGCAGTTCTTC. As protein: CASSRTSGSSEQFF. The chain is built from TRBV7-3 and TRBJ2-1; 11 bases agree with TRBD2. Germline CDR1 reads SGHTA; CDR2 reads FQGTGA. The CDR3 length is 14 residues. The V gene end was trimmed by 5 bases and the J gene end by 9 bases; junction bases not matched to a gene: 6.